This entry lists 20 T cell receptor beta chains sequenced from one sample in a study of CD8 T cells in ankylosing spondylitis. The antigens of these receptors remain unknown. Study-level points and caveats: Blood of patients with ankylosing spondylitis appeared to be characterized by a TCR beta motif of 8 or 9 highly homologous variants.

TCRdb fed the 5' RACE reads into MiXCR, producing one record per CDR3 protein. The profile covers 200,000 to 250,000 distinct CDR3 sequences, with just under 7.5% appearing a single time and 13% to 15% taken by the ten largest. The sequenced sample was blood, either unsorted or a sorted T cell fraction (not recorded which). These receptors all come from a male donor with ankylosing spondylitis.

V is TRBV9 and J is TRBJ2-7; 7 bases are a match to TRBD2. This CDR3 contains 15 residues. The ends lost 3 bases at V and 3 bases at J; junction bases unmatched: 9. The germline V gene has CDR1 SGDLS and CDR2 YYNGEE. This CDR3 is CASSAGQGGLYEQYF. The CDR3 DNA sequence: TGTGCCAGCAGCGCTGGGCAGGGAGGGCTCTACGAGCAGTACTTC.

This clonotype was recorded many times. This chain uses TRBV2 with TRBJ2-1, with D perhaps matching TRBD1 or TRBD2 (5 bases each). V dropped 8 bases and J dropped 6 bases, with 20 bases sitting between them. This CDR3 has 15 amino acids. Germline CDR1 reads SNHLY; CDR2 reads FYNNEI. In DNA form, the CDR3 reads TGTGCCAGCCCGGGACGGGAAAACCGTTTCAATGAGCAGTTCTTC. It encodes CASPGRENRFNEQFF.

Only a few counts were recorded for this clonotype. The CDR3 spells CATSDLYSPEGTDTQYF. In DNA form, the CDR3 reads TGTGCCACCAGTGATTTGTATAGCCCCGAAGGCACAGATACGCAGTATTTT. The chain is built from TRBV24-1 and TRBJ2-3; D ambiguous. The germline V and J ends were trimmed by 0 bases and 1 base, with 13 bases remaining between them. The CDR3 runs 17 residues. Germline assignment: CDR1 KGHDR and CDR2 SFDVKD.

This clonotype was seen at least ten times. V usage is TRBV12-3 or TRBV12-4 and J usage is TRBJ2-3; 7 nucleotides line up with TRBD2. V was clipped by 2 bases and J by 0 bases; unmatched bases: 2. CDR3 length: 15 residues. The CDR3 reads CASSLLADSTDTQYF. The CDR3 DNA reads as TGTGCCAGCAGTTTACTAGCGGATAGCACAGATACGCAGTATTTT.

This clonotype was found many times. Germline is not matched at one junction end, which may reflect a read error. This chain links TRBV14 with TRBJ2-1; D gene ambiguous. The CDR3 loop spans 14 amino acids. Germline CDR1 and CDR2: SGHDN and FVKESK. Here the CDR3 reads CASSRPSSHNEQFF. The CDR3 DNA is TGTGCCAGCAGCCGTCCGAGCTCCCACAATGAGCAGTTCTTC.

This clonotype was seen repeatedly, ten times or more. V usage is TRBV7-8 and J usage is TRBJ2-4; 10 nucleotides line up with TRBD2. Per the germline V gene, CDR1 is SGHVS and CDR2 is FQNEAQ. Losses at the gene ends were 7 bases for V and 0 bases for J; bases not matched to a gene: 6. This CDR3 comprises 16 residues. The CDR3 DNA reads TGTGCCAGCAACCCTAGCGGGGGTTTAGCCAAAAACATTCAGTACTTC. Translating gives CASNPSGGLAKNIQYF.

Many counts were recorded for this clonotype. The chain employs TRBV5-6 and TRBJ2-7; D call uncertain. This CDR3 contains 13 residues. V lost 3 bases, J lost 3 bases, and 10 bases lay in between. Germline values: CDR1 SGHDT, CDR2 YYEEEE. Written as DNA, the CDR3 is TGTGCCAGCAGCTCCCTGGCAGACTACGAGCAGTACTTC. It codes for CASSSLADYEQYF.

The chain employs TRBV7-6 and TRBJ2-7; perhaps TRBD1 as D (6 bases). In germline, CDR1 is SGHVS, CDR2 FNYEAQ. V was pared by 5 bases and J by 3 bases, with 17 bases between. The CDR3 is 15 residues long. The CDR3 coding sequence is TGTGCCAGCAGCCCCCCCGCACAGGGAAACTACGAGCAGTACTTC. Protein sequence: CASSPPAQGNYEQYF.

This clonotype was seen at least ten times. The genes are TRBV6-5 and TRBJ2-2, with 7 bases matching TRBD2. The V gene end was trimmed by 0 bases and the J gene end by 6 bases; junction bases not matched to a gene: 1. Germline CDR1 and CDR2: MNHEY and SVGAGI. The CDR3 extends over 14 amino acids. The CDR3 DNA reads TGTGCCAGCAGTTACTCCGCGGGGGCCGGGGAGCTGTTTTTT. It is translated as CASSYSAGAGELFF.

This clonotype was detected ten times or more. V is TRBV4-3 and J is TRBJ2-1; 7 nucleotides agree with TRBD1. The CDR3 covers 16 residues. V lost 0 bases, J lost 3 bases, and 5 bases stayed unmatched. Per the germline V gene, CDR1 is LGHNA and CDR2 is YSLEER. The DNA for the CDR3 is TGCGCCAGCAGCCAAGACAGGGGGTCCGGCTACAATGAGCAGTTCTTC. Its translation is CASSQDRGSGYNEQFF.

In its sample, this clonotype was seen many times. The V gene is TRBV5-1, the J gene TRBJ2-1, with 8 bases aligning to TRBD2. V trimming: 0 bases; J trimming: 0 bases; junction bases outside the gene matches: 8. Germline CDR1 and CDR2: SGHRS and YFSETQ. The CDR3 runs 18 residues. CDR3 sequence reads: CASSLASSGPSSYNEQFF. The DNA for the CDR3 is TGCGCCAGCAGCTTGGCCTCTAGCGGGCCTAGCTCCTACAATGAGCAGTTCTTC.

This clonotype was found many times. V gene TRBV20-1 combines with J gene TRBJ1-2, with D possibly matching TRBD1 (5 bases). With 0 bases removed from V and 4 bases from J, the gap between germline ends came to 18 bases. This CDR3 spans 16 amino acids. The germline gives CDR1 DFQATT, CDR2 SNEGSKA (reference sequence). In DNA, the CDR3 is TGCAGTGCTAGAGATGGGGAAGGGACTTCGATCTATGGCTACACCTTC. Translation gives CSARDGEGTSIYGYTF.

This clonotype came up many times. The chain couples TRBV6-1 to TRBJ1-5; TRBD1 is a possible D gene (6 bases). Germline CDR1 and CDR2: MNHNS and SASEGT. Trimming took 7 bases from V and 0 from J, leaving 13 bases between them. This CDR3 contains 15 residues. CDR3 DNA: TGTGCCAGCACCCCGGACAGATATAGCAATCAGCCCCAGCATTTT. Protein sequence: CASTPDRYSNQPQHF.

There are many counts of this clonotype. This chain uses TRBV4-2 with TRBJ2-7, with 7 nucleotides matching TRBD2. The germline CDR1 and CDR2 sequences are LGHNA and YNFKEQ. The CDR3 totals 15 residues. The V segment lost 2 bases and the J segment 3 bases; nucleotides outside the gene matches: 7. The CDR3 reads CASSQLPAGSYEQYF. The DNA of the CDR3 is TGTGCCAGCAGCCAATTGCCAGCGGGAAGCTACGAGCAGTACTTC.

This clonotype was detected many times. This chain connects TRBV12-3 or TRBV12-4 to TRBJ1-2, with D unclear. The V end lost 5 bases, the J end lost 8 bases, and 15 bases lay between the germline ends. CDR3 length: 13 residues. Written as DNA, the CDR3 is TGTGCCAGCAGTCGAACCCTGAGTCGCGGCTACACCTTC. This codes for CASSRTLSRGYTF.

The CDR3 sequence is CASSWGSGGFGDTQYF. DNA for the CDR3: TGTGCCAGCAGCTGGGGTAGCGGGGGGTTTGGAGATACGCAGTATTTT. The V and J genes are TRBV5-6 and TRBJ2-3; 10 bases agree with TRBD2. The CDR3 has 16 residues. The germline CDR1 and CDR2 sequences are SGHDT and YYEEEE. Unmatched junction bases numbered 9, after V lost 3 bases and J lost 5 bases. The whole variable domain, filled in from reference TRBV5-6 and TRBJ2-3, reads DAGVTQSPTHLIKTRGQQVTLRCSPKSGHDTVSWYQQALGQGPQFIFQYYEEEERQRGNFPDRFSGHQFPNYSSELNVNALLLGDSALYLCASSWGSGGFGDTQYFGPGTRLTVL.

The chain recombines TRBV7-9 with TRBJ2-3; D possibly corresponds to TRBD2 (5 bases). This CDR3 is 15 amino acids long. Germline lookup yields CDR1 SEHNR and CDR2 FQNEAQ (reference sequence). V was trimmed by 5 bases and J by 1 base, leaving 13 bases between them. This CDR3 is CASSPSEAGTDTQYF. The CDR3 DNA sequence: TGTGCCAGCAGCCCGTCGGAAGCGGGCACAGATACGCAGTATTTT.

This clonotype was observed a few times. The V and J genes are TRBV7-6 and TRBJ1-5; possible D gene TRBD1, 5 bases. Germline assignment: CDR1 SGHVS and CDR2 FNYEAQ. The germline V and J ends were trimmed by 4 bases and 2 bases, with 12 bases remaining between them. The length of the CDR3 is 15 residues. CDR3 DNA sequence: TGTGCCAGCAGCTGGGGACCCGTAGGCAATCAGCCCCAGCATTTT. It encodes CASSWGPVGNQPQHF.

This clonotype has more than one count but fewer than ten. The J gene is TRBJ2-7, the V gene TRBV2; D not resolved. Germline V gene data show CDR1 as SNHLY and CDR2 as FYNNEI. Trimming took 3 bases from V and 5 from J, leaving 14 bases between them. The CDR3 has 14 amino acids. The CDR3 is CASSEGRPDHEQYF. Here the CDR3 DNA reads TGTGCCAGCAGTGAGGGTAGACCTGACCACGAGCAGTACTTC. Full variable domain (missing parts from reference TRBV2 and TRBJ2-7): EPEVTQTPSHQVTQMGQEVILRCVPISNHLYFYWYRQILGQKVEFLVSFYNNEISEKSEIFDDQFSVERPDGSNFTLKIRSTKLEDSAMYFCASSEGRPDHEQYFGPGTRLTVT.

The chain employs TRBV11-2 and TRBJ1-6; no reliable D call. Trimming removed 4 bases from V and 9 bases from J, with 16 bases in between. Germline CDR1 is SGHAT and CDR2 is FQNNGV. This CDR3 has 15 residues. The CDR3 region has the DNA TGTGCCAGCAGCTGGGATGCCGGGGTGGGTTCACCCCTCCACTTT. This codes for CASSWDAGVGSPLHF.